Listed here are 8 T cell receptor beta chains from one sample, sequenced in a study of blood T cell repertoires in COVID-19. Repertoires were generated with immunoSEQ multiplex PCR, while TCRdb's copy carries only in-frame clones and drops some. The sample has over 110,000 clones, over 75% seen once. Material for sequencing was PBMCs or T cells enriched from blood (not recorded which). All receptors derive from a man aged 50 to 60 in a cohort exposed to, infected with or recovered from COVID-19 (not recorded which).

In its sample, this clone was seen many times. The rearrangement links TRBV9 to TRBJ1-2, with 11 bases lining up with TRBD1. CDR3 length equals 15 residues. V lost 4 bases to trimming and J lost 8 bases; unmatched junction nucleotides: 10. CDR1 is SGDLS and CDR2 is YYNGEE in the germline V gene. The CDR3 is CASSPGQGAPWGYTF. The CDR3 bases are TGTGCCAGCAGCCCTGGACAGGGGGCCCCTTGGGGCTACACCTTC.

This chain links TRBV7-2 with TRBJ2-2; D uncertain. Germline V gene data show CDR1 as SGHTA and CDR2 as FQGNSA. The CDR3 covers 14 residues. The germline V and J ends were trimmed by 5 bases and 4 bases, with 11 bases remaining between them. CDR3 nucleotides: TGTGCCAGCAGCCTCTCAGGTAGCACCGGGGAGCTGTTTTTT. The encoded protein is CASSLSGSTGELFF.

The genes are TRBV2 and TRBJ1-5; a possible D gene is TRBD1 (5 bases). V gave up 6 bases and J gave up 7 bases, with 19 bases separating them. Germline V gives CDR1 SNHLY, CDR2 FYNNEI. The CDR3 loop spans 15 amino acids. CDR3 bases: TGTGCCAGCAGAAGAGGAGGGGCTTCGACGCAGCCCCAGCATTTT. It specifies CASRRGGASTQPQHF.

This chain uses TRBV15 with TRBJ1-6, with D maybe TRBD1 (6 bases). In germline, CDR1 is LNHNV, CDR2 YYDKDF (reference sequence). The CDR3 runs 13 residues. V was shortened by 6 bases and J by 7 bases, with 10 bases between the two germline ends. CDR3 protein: CATSVTGNSPLHF. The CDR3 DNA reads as TGTGCCACCAGTGTCACAGGGAATTCACCCCTCCACTTT. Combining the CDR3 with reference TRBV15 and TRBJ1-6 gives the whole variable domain DAMVIQNPRYQVTQFGKPVTLSCSQTLNHNVMYWYQQKSSQAPKLLFHYYDKDFNNEADTPDNFQSRRPNTSFCFLDIRSPGLGDTAMYLCATSVTGNSPLHFGNGTRLTVT.

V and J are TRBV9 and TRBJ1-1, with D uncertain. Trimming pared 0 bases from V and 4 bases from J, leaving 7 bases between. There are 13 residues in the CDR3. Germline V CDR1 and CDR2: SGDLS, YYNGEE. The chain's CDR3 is CASSVAQITEAFF. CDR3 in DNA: TGTGCCAGCAGCGTAGCACAGATCACTGAAGCTTTCTTT. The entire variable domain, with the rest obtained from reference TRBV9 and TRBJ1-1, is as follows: DSGVTQTPKHLITATGQRVTLRCSPRSGDLSVYWYQQSLDQGLQFLIQYYNGEERAKGNILERFSAQQFPDLHSELNLSSLELGDSALYFCASSVAQITEAFFGQGTRLTVV.

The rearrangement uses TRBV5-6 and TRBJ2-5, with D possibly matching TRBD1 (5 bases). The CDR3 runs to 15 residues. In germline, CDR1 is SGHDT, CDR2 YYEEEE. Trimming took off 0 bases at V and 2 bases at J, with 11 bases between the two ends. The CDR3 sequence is CASSLEGVGQETQYF. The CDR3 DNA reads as TGTGCCAGCAGCTTGGAAGGGGTCGGACAAGAGACCCAGTACTTC.

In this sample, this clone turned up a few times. For the CDR3, the DNA is TGTGCCAGCAGCTTAGAAGCGGGGGCCTACACCGGGGAGCTGTTTTTT. The encoded protein is CASSLEAGAYTGELFF. This chain joins TRBV7-9 and TRBJ2-2; the match to TRBD2 covers 8 bases. Germline CDR1 and CDR2: SEHNR and FQNEAQ (reference sequence). The V gene end was trimmed by 1 base and the J gene end by 3 bases; junction bases not matched to a gene: 4. The CDR3 runs to 16 residues.

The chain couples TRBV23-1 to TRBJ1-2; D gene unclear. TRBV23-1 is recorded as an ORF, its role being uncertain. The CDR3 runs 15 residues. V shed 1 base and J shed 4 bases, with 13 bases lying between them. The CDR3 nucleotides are TGCGCCAGCAGTCAATTTGAACAGTCCCCCTATGGCTACACCTTC. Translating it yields CASSQFEQSPYGYTF.